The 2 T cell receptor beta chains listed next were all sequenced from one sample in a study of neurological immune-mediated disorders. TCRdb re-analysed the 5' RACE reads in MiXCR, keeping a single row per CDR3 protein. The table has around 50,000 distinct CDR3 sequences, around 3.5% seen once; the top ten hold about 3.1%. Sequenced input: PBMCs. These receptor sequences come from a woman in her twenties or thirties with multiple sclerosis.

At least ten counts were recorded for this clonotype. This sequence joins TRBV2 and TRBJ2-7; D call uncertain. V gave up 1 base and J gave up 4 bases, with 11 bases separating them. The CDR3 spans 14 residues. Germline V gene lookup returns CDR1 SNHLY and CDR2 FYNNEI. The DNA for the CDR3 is TGTGCCAGCAGTGAAGGGCCGCTTTCATACGAGCAGTACTTC. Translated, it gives CASSEGPLSYEQYF.

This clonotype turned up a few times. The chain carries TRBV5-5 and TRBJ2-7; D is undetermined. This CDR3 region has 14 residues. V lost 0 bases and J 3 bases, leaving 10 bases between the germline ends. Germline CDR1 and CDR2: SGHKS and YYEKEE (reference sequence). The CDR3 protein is CASSLDLRIYEQYF. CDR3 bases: TGTGCCAGCAGCTTGGATCTCAGGATCTACGAGCAGTACTTC.